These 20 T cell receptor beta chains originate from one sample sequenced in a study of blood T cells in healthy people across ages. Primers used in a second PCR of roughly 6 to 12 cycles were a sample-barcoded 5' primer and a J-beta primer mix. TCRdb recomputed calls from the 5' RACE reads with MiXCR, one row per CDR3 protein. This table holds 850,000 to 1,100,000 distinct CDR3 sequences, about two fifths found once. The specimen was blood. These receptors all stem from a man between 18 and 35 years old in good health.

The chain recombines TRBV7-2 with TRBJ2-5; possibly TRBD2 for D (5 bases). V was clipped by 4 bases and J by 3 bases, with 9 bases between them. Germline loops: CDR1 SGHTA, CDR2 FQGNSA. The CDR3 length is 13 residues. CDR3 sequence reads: CASSSRGKETQYF. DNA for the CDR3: TGTGCCAGCAGCTCCCGGGGAAAAGAGACCCAGTACTTC.

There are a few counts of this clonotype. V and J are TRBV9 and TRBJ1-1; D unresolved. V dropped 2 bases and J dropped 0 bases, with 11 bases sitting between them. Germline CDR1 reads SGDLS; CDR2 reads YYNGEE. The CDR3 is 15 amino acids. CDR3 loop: CASSVADRMNTEAFF. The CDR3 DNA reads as TGTGCCAGCAGCGTTGCAGACCGCATGAACACTGAAGCTTTCTTT.

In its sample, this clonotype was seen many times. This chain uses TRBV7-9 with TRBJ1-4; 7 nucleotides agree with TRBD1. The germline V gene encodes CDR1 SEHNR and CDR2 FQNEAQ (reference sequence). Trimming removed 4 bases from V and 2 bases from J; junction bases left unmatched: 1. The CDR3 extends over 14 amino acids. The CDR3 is CASSSGQTNEKLFF. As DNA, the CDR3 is TGTGCCAGCAGCTCGGGACAGACTAATGAAAAACTGTTTTTT.

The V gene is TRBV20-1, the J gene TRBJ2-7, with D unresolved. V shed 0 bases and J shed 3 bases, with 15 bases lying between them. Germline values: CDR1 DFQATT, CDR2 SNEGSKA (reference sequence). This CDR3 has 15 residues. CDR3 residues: CSARDPDGRGYEQYF. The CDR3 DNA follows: TGCAGTGCTAGAGATCCTGACGGAAGAGGCTACGAGCAGTACTTC.

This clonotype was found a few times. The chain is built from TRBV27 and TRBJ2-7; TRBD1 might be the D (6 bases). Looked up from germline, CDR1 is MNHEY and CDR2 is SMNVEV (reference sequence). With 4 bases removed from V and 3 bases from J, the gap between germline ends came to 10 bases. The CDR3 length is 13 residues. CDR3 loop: CASSCRTDYEQYF. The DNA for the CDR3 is TGTGCCAGCAGTTGCCGGACAGACTACGAGCAGTACTTC.

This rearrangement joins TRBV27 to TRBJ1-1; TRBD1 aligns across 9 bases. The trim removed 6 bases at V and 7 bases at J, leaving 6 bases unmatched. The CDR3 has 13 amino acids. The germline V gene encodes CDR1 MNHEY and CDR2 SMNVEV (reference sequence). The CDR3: CASSTAGQGEAFF. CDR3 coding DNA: TGTGCCAGCAGCACAGCGGGACAGGGTGAAGCTTTCTTT.

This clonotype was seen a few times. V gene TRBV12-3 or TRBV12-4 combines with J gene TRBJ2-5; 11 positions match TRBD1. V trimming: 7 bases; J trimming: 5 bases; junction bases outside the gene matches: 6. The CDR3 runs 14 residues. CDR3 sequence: CASKVDRGQETQYF. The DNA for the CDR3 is TGTGCCAGCAAGGTGGACAGGGGGCAGGAGACCCAGTACTTC.

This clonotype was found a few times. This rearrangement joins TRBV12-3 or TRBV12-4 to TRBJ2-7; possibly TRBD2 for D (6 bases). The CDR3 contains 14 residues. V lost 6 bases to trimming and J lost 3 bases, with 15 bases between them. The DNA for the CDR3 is TGTGCCAGCAGCCCAGATGGAGGGGTCTACGAGCAGTACTTC. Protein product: CASSPDGGVYEQYF.

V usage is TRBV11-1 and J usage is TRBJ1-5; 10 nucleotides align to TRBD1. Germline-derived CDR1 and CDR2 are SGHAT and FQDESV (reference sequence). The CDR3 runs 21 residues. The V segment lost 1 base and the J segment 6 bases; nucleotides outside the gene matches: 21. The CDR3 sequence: CASSLGDPGQGSPGGGQPQHF. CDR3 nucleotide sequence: TGTGCCAGCAGCTTAGGGGATCCGGGACAGGGGTCTCCAGGTGGCGGTCAGCCCCAGCATTTT.

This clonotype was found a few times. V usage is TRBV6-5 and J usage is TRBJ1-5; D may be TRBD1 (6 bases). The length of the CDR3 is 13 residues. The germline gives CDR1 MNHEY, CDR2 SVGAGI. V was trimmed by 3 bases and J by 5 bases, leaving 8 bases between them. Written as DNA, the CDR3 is TGTGCCAGCAGTTATAACAGGGATCAGCCCCAGCATTTT. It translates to CASSYNRDQPQHF.

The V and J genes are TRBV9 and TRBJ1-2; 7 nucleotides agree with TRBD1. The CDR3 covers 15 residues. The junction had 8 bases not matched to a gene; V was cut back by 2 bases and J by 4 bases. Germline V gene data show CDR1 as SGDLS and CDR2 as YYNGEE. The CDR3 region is CASSVRQGGSYGYTF. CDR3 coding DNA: TGTGCCAGCAGCGTCCGACAGGGTGGGAGCTATGGCTACACCTTC. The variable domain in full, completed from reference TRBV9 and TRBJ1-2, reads DSGVTQTPKHLITATGQRVTLRCSPRSGDLSVYWYQQSLDQGLQFLIQYYNGEERAKGNILERFSAQQFPDLHSELNLSSLELGDSALYFCASSVRQGGSYGYTFGSGTRLTVV.

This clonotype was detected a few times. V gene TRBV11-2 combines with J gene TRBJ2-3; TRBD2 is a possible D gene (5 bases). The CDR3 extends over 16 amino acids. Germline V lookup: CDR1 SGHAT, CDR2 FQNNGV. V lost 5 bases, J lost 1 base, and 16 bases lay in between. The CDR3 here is CASSPRTYQRTDTQYF. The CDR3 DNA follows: TGTGCCAGCAGCCCCCGGACTTACCAACGCACAGATACGCAGTATTTT.

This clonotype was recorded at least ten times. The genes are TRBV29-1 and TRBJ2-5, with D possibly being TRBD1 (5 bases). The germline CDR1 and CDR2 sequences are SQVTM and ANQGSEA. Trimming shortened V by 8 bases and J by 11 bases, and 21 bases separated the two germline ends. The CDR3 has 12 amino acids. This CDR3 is CSSEIRDNEQYF. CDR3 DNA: TGCAGCTCTGAAATCAGGGATAATGAGCAGTACTTC.

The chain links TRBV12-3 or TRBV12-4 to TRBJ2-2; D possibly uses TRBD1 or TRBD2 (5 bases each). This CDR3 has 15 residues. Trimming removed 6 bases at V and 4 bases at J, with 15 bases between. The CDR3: CASRLGDGRTGELFF. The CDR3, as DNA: TGTGCCAGCAGACTCGGGGACGGTCGCACCGGGGAGCTGTTTTTT.

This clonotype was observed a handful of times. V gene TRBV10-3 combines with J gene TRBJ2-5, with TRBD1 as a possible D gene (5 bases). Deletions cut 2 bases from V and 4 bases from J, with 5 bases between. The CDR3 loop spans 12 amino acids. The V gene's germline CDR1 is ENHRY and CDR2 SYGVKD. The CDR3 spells CAISERGETQYF. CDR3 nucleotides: TGTGCCATCAGTGAGAGGGGAGAGACCCAGTACTTC.

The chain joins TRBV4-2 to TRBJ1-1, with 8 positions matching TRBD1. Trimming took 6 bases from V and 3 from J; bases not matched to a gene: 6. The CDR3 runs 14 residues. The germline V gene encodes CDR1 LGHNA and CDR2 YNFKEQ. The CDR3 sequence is CASRLTGGHTEAFF. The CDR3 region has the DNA TGTGCCAGCAGACTTACAGGGGGGCACACTGAAGCTTTCTTT.

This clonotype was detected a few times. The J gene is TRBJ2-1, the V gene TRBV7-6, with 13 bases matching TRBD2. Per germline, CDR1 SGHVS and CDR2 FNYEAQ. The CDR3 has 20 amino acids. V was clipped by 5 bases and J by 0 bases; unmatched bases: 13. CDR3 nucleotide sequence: TGTGCCAGCAGCGCGCGACTAGCGGGGGGCGCGAAGAGCTCCTACAATGAGCAGTTCTTC. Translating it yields CASSARLAGGAKSSYNEQFF.

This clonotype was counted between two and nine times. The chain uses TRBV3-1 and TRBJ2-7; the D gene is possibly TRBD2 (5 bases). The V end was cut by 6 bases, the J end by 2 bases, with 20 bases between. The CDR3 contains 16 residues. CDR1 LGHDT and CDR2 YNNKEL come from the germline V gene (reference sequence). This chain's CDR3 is CASSRKQPTGTYEQYF. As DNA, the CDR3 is TGTGCCAGCAGTCGCAAGCAACCGACGGGAACCTACGAGCAGTACTTC.

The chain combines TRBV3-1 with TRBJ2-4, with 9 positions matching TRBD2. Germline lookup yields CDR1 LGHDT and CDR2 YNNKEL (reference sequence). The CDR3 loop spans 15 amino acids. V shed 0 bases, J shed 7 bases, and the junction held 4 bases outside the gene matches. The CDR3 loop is CASSQEPAGGNIQYF. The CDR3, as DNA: TGTGCCAGCAGCCAAGAGCCAGCGGGGGGTAACATTCAGTACTTC.

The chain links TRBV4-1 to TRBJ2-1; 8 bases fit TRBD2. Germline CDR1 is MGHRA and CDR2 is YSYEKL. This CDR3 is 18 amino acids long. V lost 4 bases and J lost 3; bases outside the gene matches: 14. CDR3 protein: CASSPPSLGLEIYNEQFF. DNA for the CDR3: TGCGCCAGCAGCCCCCCGAGTCTGGGACTAGAGATCTACAATGAGCAGTTCTTC.